These 17 T cell receptor beta chains were sequenced from one sample in a study of regulatory T cells in long-lasting Graves disease. For TCR beta, libraries came from iRepertoire HTBI primers and Arm-PCR of CDR3 regions. TCRdb passed the multiplex PCR reads through MiXCR, listing each CDR3 protein once. The data hold over 500,000 distinct CDR3 sequences, with roughly a sixth observed a single time. Sample time point: newly diagnosed GD, antithyroid drugs for less than 3 months. From RNA extracted from PBMCs, the TCR library was made. The sample was also reused in another study, on T cells in Graves' hyperthyroidism and ophthalmopathy.

The sample here was peripheral blood mononuclear cells (PBMCs), taken at new diagnosis, from a patient treated with antithyroid drugs. The origin of the receptors is a man younger than 35 with Graves disease.

This chain uses TRBV9 with TRBJ2-7, with 7 bases identical to TRBD1. Germline CDR1 is SGDLS and CDR2 is YYNGEE. Germline trimming cut 4 bases from V and 0 bases from J; bases unmatched to any gene: 7. The CDR3 spans 15 residues. The CDR3 spells CASSLGQEPSYEQYF. The CDR3 DNA reads TGTGCCAGCAGCCTCGGACAGGAACCCTCCTACGAGCAGTACTTC.

This clonotype has more than one count but fewer than ten. The chain carries TRBV5-5 and TRBJ2-6; D unclear. This CDR3 is built from 15 residues. Deletions cut 3 bases from V and 1 base from J, with 8 bases between. CDR1 is SGHKS and CDR2 is YYEKEE in the germline V gene (reference sequence). The CDR3 loop is CASSSAASGANVLTF. CDR3 bases: TGTGCCAGCAGCTCTGCTGCGTCTGGGGCCAACGTCCTGACTTTC. The variable domain in full, completed from reference TRBV5-5 and TRBJ2-6, reads DAGVTQSPTHLIKTRGQQVTLRCSPISGHKSVSWYQQVLGQGPQFIFQYYEKEERGRGNFPDRFSARQFPNYSSELNVNALLLGDSALYLCASSSAASGANVLTFGAGSRLTVL.

A few counts support this clonotype. The chain employs TRBV15 and TRBJ2-2; D is ambiguous. Germline V gives CDR1 LNHNV, CDR2 YYDKDF (reference sequence). V was pared by 3 bases and J by 0 bases, with 14 bases between. The length of the CDR3 is 17 residues. CDR3 DNA sequence: TGTGCCACCAGCAGGGGAAAGACAAGTTCGAACACCGGGGAGCTGTTTTTT. As protein: CATSRGKTSSNTGELFF.

Details on this clonotype: The junction does not match germline at one end; this may be a read error. The rearrangement joins TRBV19 to TRBJ2-3; the D gene is possibly TRBD2 (6 bases). Germline V gives CDR1 LNHDA, CDR2 SQIVND (reference sequence). The length of the CDR3 is 17 residues. CDR3 DNA sequence: TGTGCCAGTAGTATAATTACGAGTCTAGCGTACTCTGAGTCGCGGGGATTT. Its protein is CASSIITSLAYSESRGF.

The table lists this clonotype with many counts. This chain connects TRBV12-5 to TRBJ2-3; D ambiguous. This CDR3 contains 12 residues. V was pared by 7 bases and J by 4 bases, with 9 bases between. The V gene's germline CDR1 is LGHNT and CDR2 FRNRAP. DNA for the CDR3: TGTGCTAGTGAGGAGTTAGCAGATACGCAGTATTTT. Its translation: CASEELADTQYF.

This clonotype came up many times. This chain connects TRBV12-3 or TRBV12-4 to TRBJ2-3; perhaps TRBD2 as D (6 bases). CDR3 size: 17 residues. Trimming left V 4 bases short and J 0 bases short, with 17 bases between. The CDR3, as DNA: TGTGCCAGCAGTTACCCCCGGGGCGGGGCTAGCACAGATACGCAGTATTTT. It yields the protein CASSYPRGGASTDTQYF.

There are many counts of this clonotype. At one boundary the junction diverges from the germline segment, which might be a read error. V is TRBV7-7 and J is TRBJ2-2; D uncertain. The germline CDR1 and CDR2 sequences are SSHAT and FNYEAQ (reference sequence). CDR3 length: 12 amino acids. The CDR3 bases are TGTGCTAGCAGCCCTGTCACCGGGGAGCTGTTTTTT. Its protein is CASSPVTGELFF.

The V call is TRBV7-9, the J call TRBJ2-5; 10 nucleotides agree with TRBD2. CDR1 is SEHNR, CDR2 FQNEAQ, per germline (reference sequence). The CDR3 contains 13 residues. The junction had 4 bases not matched to a gene; V was cut back by 5 bases and J by 7 bases. Here the CDR3 DNA reads TGTGCCAGCAGCGGCCGACTAGCGGGGACCCAGTACTTC. Amino acid sequence: CASSGRLAGTQYF.

This clonotype showed up just a few times. The J gene is TRBJ2-5, the V gene TRBV6-2 or TRBV6-3; 9 positions match TRBD2. CDR3 size: 18 residues. The V gene end was trimmed by 6 bases and the J gene end by 4 bases; junction bases not matched to a gene: 18. Germline V lookup: CDR1 MNHEY, CDR2 SVGEGT. The CDR3 reads CASSAQLVGGRAPETQYF. The DNA of the CDR3 is TGTGCCAGCAGCGCACAGTTAGTTGGCGGGAGGGCCCCAGAGACCCAGTACTTC.

The genes are TRBV5-1 and TRBJ2-7; no firm D call. CDR1 is SGHRS and CDR2 is YFSETQ in the germline V gene. CDR3 length: 14 amino acids. V lost 6 bases to trimming and J lost 3 bases, with 16 bases between them. The chain's CDR3 is CASTSSLGSYEQYF. CDR3 nucleotides: TGCGCCAGCACCAGCTCCCTGGGAAGCTACGAGCAGTACTTC.

This clonotype was seen repeatedly, ten times or more. CDR3 in DNA: TGTGCCAGCAGTTTAGCGGGAGACAATGAGCAGTTCTTC. Its translation: CASSLAGDNEQFF. The chain carries TRBV28 and TRBJ2-1; 7 bases are shared with TRBD2. This CDR3 comprises 13 residues. From germline, CDR1 is MDHEN and CDR2 SYDVKM. V shed 2 bases, J shed 5 bases, and the junction held 0 bases outside the gene matches.

This clonotype was observed many times. One end of the junction does not line up with germline, which may come from a read error. The chain has TRBV5-1 and TRBJ2-3; TRBD2 matches at 11 bases. Germline V gene data show CDR1 as SGHRS and CDR2 as YFSETQ. This CDR3 comprises 14 residues. CDR3 sequence (DNA): TGCGCCAGCAGCTTGGATACTAGCGGGAGCGTGGTGCATTTT. Its protein is CASSLDTSGSVVHF.

This clonotype was counted many times. This chain joins TRBV7-2 and TRBJ2-7, with 8 nucleotides matching TRBD2. The junction had 13 bases not matched to a gene; V was cut back by 5 bases and J by 7 bases. In germline, CDR1 is SGHTA, CDR2 FQGNSA. The CDR3 has 15 amino acids. The CDR3 DNA reads as TGTGCCAGCAGCCTAGAGGGACTAGGAGGGGATGAGCAGTACTTC. It translates to CASSLEGLGGDEQYF.

As for this clonotype: A read error may explain this, as a much larger clone is one base away. A read error is likely, as this CDR3 ends without the conserved phenylalanine or tryptophan. The genes are TRBV28 and TRBJ2-5; 11 bases fit TRBD2. This CDR3 is 14 amino acids long. The germline V gene has CDR1 MDHEN and CDR2 SYDVKM. With V trimmed by 6 bases and J by 10 bases, 10 bases remained unmatched. The CDR3 sequence is CASSLTTSGVDQYL. CDR3 bases: TGTGCCAGCAGCCTTACGACTAGCGGGGTGGACCAGTACCTC.

This clonotype was observed at least ten times. The chain employs TRBV11-2 and TRBJ2-1, with 9 bases lining up with TRBD2. The junction had 1 base not matched to a gene; V was cut back by 4 bases and J by 0 bases. The CDR3 contains 15 residues. Germline CDR1 and CDR2: SGHAT and FQNNGV. CDR3 DNA sequence: TGTGCCAGCAGCTCGACTAGCGGCTCCTACAATGAGCAGTTCTTC. Protein: CASSSTSGSYNEQFF. Together with reference TRBV11-2 and TRBJ2-1, the CDR3 gives the full variable domain: EAGVAQSPRYKIIEKRQSVAFWCNPISGHATLYWYQQILGQGPKLLIQFQNNGVVDDSQLPKDRFSAERLKGVDSTLKIQPAKLEDSAVYLCASSSTSGSYNEQFFGPGTRLTVL.

This clonotype was observed a few times. V gene TRBV5-1 combines with J gene TRBJ1-6; TRBD1 is a possible D gene (6 bases). Trimming left V 0 bases short and J 10 bases short, with 17 bases between. Germline lookup yields CDR1 SGHRS and CDR2 YFSETQ. The CDR3 has 16 residues. The CDR3 nucleotides read TGCGCCAGCAGCTTGGAATTACAGGGTAGGGGATCACCCCTCCACTTT. It encodes CASSLELQGRGSPLHF.

This clonotype was recorded a few times. The chain employs TRBV5-1 and TRBJ2-7, with 7 bases aligning to TRBD1. This CDR3 region has 19 residues. CDR1 is SGHRS and CDR2 is YFSETQ in the germline V gene. V was clipped by 0 bases and J by 0 bases; unmatched bases: 15. DNA of the CDR3: TGCGCCAGCAGCTTGGTAGGGGACAGAAGGGGAAGGGGCTCCTACGAGCAGTACTTC. Translated, it gives CASSLVGDRRGRGSYEQYF. The full variable domain, in which reference TRBV5-1 and TRBJ2-7 provide the parts outside the CDR3, is KAGVTQTPRYLIKTRGQQVTLSCSPISGHRSVSWYQQTPGQGLQFLFEYFSETQRNKGNFPGRFSGRQFSNSRSEMNVSTLELGDSALYLCASSLVGDRRGRGSYEQYFGPGTRLTVT.